This TCR beta chain was captured by sequencing in a study of radiotherapy plus CTLA-4 blockade in lung cancer (dated by TCRdb to about 2018). In terms of the full investigation: Among the enrolled patients, around 17% had an objective response, and less than 40% reached disease control. Study-wide findings and limitations: After treatment with radiotherapy and ipilimumab, TCR clones that came from tumors expanded in the peripheral blood. The strongest predictors of response were reported to be early dynamic shifts in blood T cell clones along with a rise in serum interferon-beta following radiation.

V ends up 8 bases short and J 5 bases short, with an unmatched junction base count of 16. CDR1 and CDR2, looked up from the germline V gene (reference sequence), are LNHDA and SQIVND. The CDR3 measures 16 amino acids from cysteine to phenylalanine. CDR3 DNA is the only sequence kept; it has 48 bases, read in frame from the first base. Focal radiation therapy combined with CTLA-4 blockade (ipilimumab) was tested in patients with chemo-refractory metastatic non-small-cell lung cancer. The library was produced with the immunoSEQ multiplex PCR assay. Held by TCRdb, this immuneACCESS table contains in-frame sequences only and omits some clones. Under half of the omission traces to an unresolved V gene where checked; the cause of the rest is unknown. In this sample the table shows 28,000 or so clones, around 73% of which occur a single time. Together, the top ten hold around 7.2% of the sample. About this clone itself: Its antigen is still unknown. No qualities accompany the bases; no much larger clone lies one base away.

The sequence joins TRBV19 to TRBJ2-7, with 9 bases in between that match TRBD2. The material was peripheral blood, obtained from a patient treated with radiotherapy plus ipilimumab. This clonotype was obtained from a human donor with non-small cell lung cancer who had stable disease on radiotherapy plus ipilimumab. The DNA sequence is TGTGCCAGTTCTTCCTTCCCGAGCGGGGGGATCAACGAGCAGTACTTC. It translates to CASSSFPSGGINEQYF. The reference TRBV19 and TRBJ2-7 proteins fill in what lies around the CDR3, so the full variable domain reads DGGITQSPKYLFRKEGQNVTLSCEQNLNHDAMYWYRQDPGQGLRLIYYSQIVNDFQKGDIAEGYSVSREKKESFPLTVTSAQKNPTAFYLCASSSFPSGGINEQYFGPGTRLTVT.